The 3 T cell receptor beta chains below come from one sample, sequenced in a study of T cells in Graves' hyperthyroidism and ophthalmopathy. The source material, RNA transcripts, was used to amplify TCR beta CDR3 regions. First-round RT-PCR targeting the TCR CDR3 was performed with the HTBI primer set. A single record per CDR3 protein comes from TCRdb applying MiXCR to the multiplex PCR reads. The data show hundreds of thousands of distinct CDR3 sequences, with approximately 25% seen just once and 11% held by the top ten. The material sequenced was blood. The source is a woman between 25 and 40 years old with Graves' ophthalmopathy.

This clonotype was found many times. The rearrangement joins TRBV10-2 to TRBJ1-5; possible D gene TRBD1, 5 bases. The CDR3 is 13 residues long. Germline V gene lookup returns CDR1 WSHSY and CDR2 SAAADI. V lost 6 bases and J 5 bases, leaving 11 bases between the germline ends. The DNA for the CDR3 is TGCGCCAGCAGCCTTACCAGGGATCAGCCCCAGCATTTT. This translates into CASSLTRDQPQHF.

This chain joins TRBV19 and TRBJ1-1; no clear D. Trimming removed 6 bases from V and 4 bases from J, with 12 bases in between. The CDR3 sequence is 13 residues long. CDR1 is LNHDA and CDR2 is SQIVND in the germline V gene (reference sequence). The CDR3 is CASRVGMGTEAFF. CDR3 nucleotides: TGTGCCAGTAGAGTGGGGATGGGCACTGAAGCTTTCTTT.

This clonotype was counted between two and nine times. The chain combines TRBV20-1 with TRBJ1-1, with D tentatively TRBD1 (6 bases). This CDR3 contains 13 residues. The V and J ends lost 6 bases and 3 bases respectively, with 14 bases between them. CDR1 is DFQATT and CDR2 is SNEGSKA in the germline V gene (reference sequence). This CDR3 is CSAGPDRHTEAFF. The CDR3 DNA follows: TGCAGTGCGGGCCCGGACAGACACACTGAAGCTTTCTTT.